Below are 8 T cell receptor beta chains sequenced from a single sample in a study of blood T cell repertoires in COVID-19 (TCRdb year 2020). Libraries were built with the immunoSEQ multiplex PCR assay. TCRdb provides this immuneACCESS table in a form limited to in-frame rearrangements. Some clones are lacking; in checked studies, under half of them reflect an unresolved V gene, and why the rest are absent is not known. This sample gives around 100,000 clones in total; roughly 79% of them show up just once. Jointly, the top ten make up around an eighth of the sample. The sequencing sample was made of peripheral blood. Receptor source: a woman aged 70-85 years with acute or convalescent COVID-19.

The J gene is TRBJ1-1, the V gene TRBV6-1, with 7 bases matching TRBD1. The CDR3 contains 15 residues. V was pared by 3 bases and J by 0 bases, with 4 bases of the junction left unmatched. CDR1 is MNHNS and CDR2 is SASEGT in the germline V gene. Here the CDR3 reads CASSDRTGMNTEAFF. The CDR3 coding sequence is TGTGCCAGCAGTGATAGGACAGGTATGAACACTGAAGCTTTCTTT.

V usage is TRBV10-2 and J usage is TRBJ1-2; 8 nucleotides line up with TRBD1. Germline V gene lookup returns CDR1 WSHSY and CDR2 SAAADI. This CDR3 spans 15 amino acids. J gave up 4 bases and V 5 bases, and 9 bases lay outside the gene matches. CDR3 nucleotides: TGCGCCAGCAGTACCGGACAGGGTCGGGGCTATGGCTACACCTTC. The encoded protein is CASSTGQGRGYGYTF.

The chain has TRBV6-6 and TRBJ1-1, with unresolved D. The germline gives CDR1 MNHNY, CDR2 SVGAGI (reference sequence). The V end was cut by 0 bases, the J end by 2 bases, with 4 bases between. The CDR3 consists of 13 residues. CDR3 DNA: TGTGCCAGCAGTTACTCGTTAAACACTGAAGCTTTCTTT. This encodes CASSYSLNTEAFF.

This clone was seen more than once but under ten times. The chain couples TRBV14 to TRBJ1-6; no reliable D call. Trimming shortened V by 3 bases and J by 8 bases, and 8 bases separated the two germline ends. Germline V gene sequence: CDR1 SGHDN, CDR2 FVKESK. The CDR3 has 13 amino acids. CDR3 DNA sequence: TGTGCCAGCAGCCAGGGCCGCTATTCACCCCTCCACTTT. Its translation: CASSQGRYSPLHF.

The V and J genes are TRBV12-3 or TRBV12-4 and TRBJ1-2; D is unresolved. V lost 5 bases to trimming and J lost 2 bases, with 9 bases between them. CDR3 length: 13 residues. In DNA, the CDR3 is TGTGCCAGCAGTCCCGACTCAAACTATGGCTACACCTTC. Protein product: CASSPDSNYGYTF.

The J gene is TRBJ2-2, the V gene TRBV9, with D perhaps matching TRBD1 (6 bases). V shed 8 bases and J shed 1 base, with 9 bases lying between them. This CDR3 spans 13 amino acids. CDR1 and CDR2 from the germline V gene are SGDLS and YYNGEE. The CDR3 here is CASGGRNTGELFF. The CDR3 coding sequence is TGTGCCAGTGGGGGCAGGAACACCGGGGAGCTGTTTTTT. The full variable domain, with the rest looked up from reference TRBV9 and TRBJ2-2, is DSGVTQTPKHLITATGQRVTLRCSPRSGDLSVYWYQQSLDQGLQFLIQYYNGEERAKGNILERFSAQQFPDLHSELNLSSLELGDSALYFCASGGRNTGELFFGEGSRLTVL.

This rearrangement joins TRBV3-1 (or the pseudogene TRBV3-2) to TRBJ1-2, with 12 bases matching TRBD1. Germline CDR1 LGHDT, CDR2 YNNKEL (reference sequence). V trimming: 5 bases; J trimming: 7 bases; junction bases outside the gene matches: 8. This CDR3 region has 15 residues. The CDR3 region is CASSGRDRGLFGYTF. In DNA form, the CDR3 reads TGTGCCAGCAGCGGCCGGGACAGGGGGCTTTTTGGCTACACCTTC.

In its sample, this clone was seen once. This chain connects TRBV11-3 to TRBJ2-2; no clear D gene. CDR1 is SGHNT and CDR2 is YENEEA in the germline V gene. Trimming took off 4 bases at V and 5 bases at J, with 8 bases between the two ends. The CDR3 runs 13 residues. The CDR3 nucleotides read TGTGCCAGCAGCTCCTTATTAACCGGGGAGCTGTTTTTT. Its protein product is CASSSLLTGELFF.